A selection of T cell receptor beta chains follows, all from one sample in a study of T cells in Graves' hyperthyroidism and ophthalmopathy. One entry per CDR3 protein, called by TCRdb with MiXCR from the multiplex PCR reads. The table includes over 650,000 distinct CDR3 sequences, about 45% detected once. The sample comprised peripheral blood or thyroid tissue (not recorded which). The receptors shown here come from an adult man with Graves' disease, either hyperthyroidism or ophthalmopathy (not recorded which). The CDR3 runs from the conserved cysteine through the conserved F or W. The D gene is left open where the match is weak. Clone size is given for some rows only: seen once, a few or many times, or a class if the clone is expanded.

. | TRBJ2-7 | . | TRBV20-1 | TGCAGTGCCTTATCCGGGACTCTAACCTACGAGCAGTACTTC | CSALSGTLTYEQYF
. | TRBJ1-4 | . | TRBV4-1 | TGCGCCAGCAGCCAAGATGAGGGACCTCTTCTGGGGGAAAAACTGTTTTTT | CASSQDEGPLLGEKLFF
TRBD1 | TRBJ2-7 | . | TRBV7-3 | TGTGCCAGCAGCCAAGCCGGGACAGCTATATACGAGCAGTACTTC | CASSQAGTAIYEQYF
. | TRBJ1-5 | few | TRBV11-2 | TGTGCCAGCAGCCGATGCCGGGGCCTTAATCAGCCCCAGCATTTT | CASSRCRGLNQPQHF
. | TRBJ2-7 | . | TRBV7-2 | TGTGCCAGCAGCGCGACCCGGGACTTGGGGGACTACGAGCAGTACTTC | CASSATRDLGDYEQYF
. | TRBJ1-4 | few | TRBV12-3/TRBV12-4 | TGCGCCAGCGGAGGGTGGGGGCGCGAAAAACTGTTTTTT | CASGGWGREKLFF
TRBD2 | TRBJ2-3 | . | TRBV15 | TGTGCCACAACAACGCTAGCGGAAAGCACAGATACGCAGTATTTT | CATTTLAESTDTQYF
TRBD1 | TRBJ1-1 | . | TRBV6-5 | TGTGCCAGCAGGGAAAGGACAGGTGACACTGAAGCTTTCTTT | CASRERTGDTEAFF
. | TRBJ2-5 | . | TRBV29-1 | TGCAGCTCGACTCGGCTAGCGGAGACCCAGTACTTC | CSSTRLAETQYF
. | TRBJ1-1 | . | TRBV7-9 | TGTGCCAGCAGCCAAGATCCTGGGAGTATGAACACTGAAGCTTTCTTT | CASSQDPGSMNTEAFF
TRBD1 | TRBJ2-5 | . | TRBV3-1 | TGTGCCAGCAGCCCAGATGGGACAGTCCAAGAGACCCAGTACTTC | CASSPDGTVQETQYF
. | TRBJ1-2 | . | TRBV2 | TGTGCCAGCAGTGATTCTCGGTGGGAACCGGGGGGCTACACCTTC | CASSDSRWEPGGYTF
TRBD1 | TRBJ1-5 | . | TRBV11-2 | TGTGCCAGCAGCTTATATGGCAGGGGGCTCAGTCAGCCCCAGCATTTT | CASSLYGRGLSQPQHF
TRBD1 | TRBJ1-2 | once | TRBV15 | TGTGCCACCAGCGGGGGTACTGACAGGGAGGCCTACACCTTC | CATSGGTDREAYTF
. | TRBJ2-7 | . | TRBV7-8 | TGTGCCAGCAGCTTAGTCAAGGGGGTTGGCGAGCAGTACTTC | CASSLVKGVGEQYF
. | TRBJ2-7 | . | TRBV10-2 | TGCGCCAGCAGCCCCAGGGTGGGGGCTTGGGAGCAGTACTTC | CASSPRVGAWEQYF
. | TRBJ1-2 | . | TRBV29-1 | TGCAGCGTTGAGACAGATTTCAACTATGGCTACACCTTC | CSVETDFNYGYTF
TRBD1 | TRBJ1-6 | . | TRBV10-3 | TGTGCCATCAGGGGGACAGGGGGACGATCACCCCTCCACTTT | CAIRGTGGRSPLHF
. | TRBJ1-3 | . | TRBV29-1 | TGCAGCGTTGCCGGGTCTGGAAACCCCATATATTTT | CSVAGSGNPIYF
. | TRBJ2-6 | . | TRBV12-3/TRBV12-4 | TGTGCCAGCAGCAGAGTGGGGGGGGCCAACGTCCTGACTTTC | CASSRVGGANVLTF
. | TRBJ1-1 | . | TRBV7-2 | TGTGCCAGCAGCACACAATACAGGGAGAACACTGAAGCTTTCTTT | CASSTQYRENTEAFF
. | TRBJ1-1 | . | TRBV2 | TGTGCCAGCAGTTCGAGACAGGATGAAGCTTTCTTT | CASSSRQDEAFF
. | TRBJ2-7 | few | TRBV6-5 | TGTGCCAGCAGTTCTCTTGACGGGTACGAGCAGTACTTC | CASSSLDGYEQYF
. | TRBJ2-5 | . | TRBV6-1 | TGTGCCAGCAGTGAGATGGGGGGGGCGAAGCCAGAGACCCAGTACTTC | CASSEMGGAKPETQYF
TRBD1 | TRBJ2-5 | many | TRBV2 | TGTGCCAGCAACCCTGGGGACAGGGGGCAAGAGACCCAGTACTTC | CASNPGDRGQETQYF
TRBD1 | TRBJ1-2 | . | TRBV29-1 | TGCAGCTCGCGGACAGGGAACTATGGCTACACCTTC | CSSRTGNYGYTF
. | TRBJ2-5 | few | TRBV5-1 | TGCGCCAGCAGCTTGGACGGGGGGCCGTACCAAGAGACCCAGTACTTC | CASSLDGGPYQETQYF
. | TRBJ2-7 | few | TRBV10-3 | TGTGCCAGCAGTTTAGGGGCATTCTACGAGCAGTACTTC | CASSLGAFYEQYF
TRBD1 | TRBJ1-2 | many | TRBV7-9 | TGTGCCAGCAGCTCTTTGACAGGGAACTATGGCTACACCTTC | CASSSLTGNYGYTF
TRBD2 | TRBJ2-7 | many | TRBV25-1 | TGTGCAACGGTTGGCGGGAGAGGCGAGCAGTACTTC | CATVGGRGEQYF
. | TRBJ1-2 | many | TRBV13 | TGTGCCAGCAGCTTAGGCTACGCCGAATCTAACTATGGCTACACCTTC | CASSLGYAESNYGYTF
. | TRBJ2-2 | . | TRBV7-9 | TGTGCCAGCAGTCCGACCCCCGCAACCGGGGAGCTGTTTTTT | CASSPTPATGELFF